Below, 15 T cell receptor beta chains from the same sample are listed, as sequenced in a study of OX40 agonist ivuxolimab in advanced cancers. To prepare the library, the immunoSEQ multiplex PCR assay was applied. TCRdb retrieved this table from immuneACCESS and kept in-frame rearrangements only. Not all clones are present; in checked studies, unresolved V genes account for under half, and no reason is known for the remainder. This sample gives roughly 53,000 clones in total; over 80% of them show up just once. Around 12% of the sample lies in the top ten. The source material was CD4+ or CD8+ T cells sorted from blood, sampled in a trial of the OX40 agonist ivuxolimab. The origin of the receptors is an adult with an advanced solid tumor such as melanoma, head and neck, liver or kidney cancer.

This clone was picked up a small number of times. This chain joins TRBV5-4 and TRBJ1-1; 11 bases map to TRBD1. The CDR3 covers 20 residues. Trimming removed 2 bases from V and 2 bases from J; junction bases left unmatched: 17. Germline CDR1 SGHNT, CDR2 YYREEE (reference sequence). The CDR3 bases are TGTGCCAGCAGCTTCTTGCGATTGATCGGGACAGGGGGTTCTAACACTGAAGCTTTCTTT. Protein: CASSFLRLIGTGGSNTEAFF.

The V gene is TRBV15, the J gene TRBJ2-7; D gene uncertain. The CDR3 extends over 14 amino acids. Per the germline V gene, CDR1 is LNHNV and CDR2 is YYDKDF (reference sequence). The ends were cut back, 0 bases at V and 2 bases at J, with 8 bases in the middle. The CDR3 region has the DNA TGTGCCACCAGCAGAGATGACACGACCTACGAGCAGTACGTC. Its protein is CATSRDDTTYEQYV.

This chain uses TRBV7-8 with TRBJ2-2; D is tentatively TRBD1 or TRBD2 (5 bases each). CDR1 and CDR2 (germline): SGHVS, FQNEAQ. The CDR3 consists of 17 residues. V lost 5 bases and J 0 bases, leaving 16 bases between the germline ends. For the CDR3, the DNA is TGTGCCAGCAGCCCTACCGGGGCCCTTTCGAACACCGGGGAGCTGTTTTTT. This encodes CASSPTGALSNTGELFF.

This chain joins TRBV4-1 and TRBJ2-5, with D maybe TRBD2 (5 bases). CDR1 and CDR2 from the germline V gene are MGHRA and YSYEKL. Deletions cut 4 bases from V and 7 bases from J, with 19 bases between. The CDR3 is 15 amino acids. The CDR3 is CASSPPMARGGTQYF. The CDR3 DNA reads TGCGCCAGCAGCCCCCCGATGGCACGCGGAGGGACCCAGTACTTC.

CDR3: CATSRDRTSTDTQYF. The CDR3 DNA reads as TGTGCCACCAGCAGAGATAGAACTAGCACAGATACGCAGTATTTT. The gene calls are TRBV15 and TRBJ2-3; D is undetermined. Between the trimmed V and J ends, which lost 0 bases and 0 bases, there was a span of 7 bases. This CDR3 spans 15 amino acids. From germline, CDR1 is LNHNV and CDR2 YYDKDF (reference sequence). Filled out from reference TRBV15 and TRBJ2-3, the complete variable domain reads DAMVIQNPRYQVTQFGKPVTLSCSQTLNHNVMYWYQQKSSQAPKLLFHYYDKDFNNEADTPDNFQSRRPNTSFCFLDIRSPGLGDTAMYLCATSRDRTSTDTQYFGPGTRLTVL.

The chain is built from TRBV6-4 and TRBJ1-5; no firm D call. Germline V gene data show CDR1 as MRHNA and CDR2 as SNTAGT. V lost 6 bases, J lost 2 bases, and 14 bases lay in between. The CDR3 loop spans 15 amino acids. CDR3 loop: CASRDEGSGNQPQHF. The CDR3 nucleotides read TGTGCCAGCAGGGACGAGGGTAGTGGCAATCAGCCCCAGCATTTT.

The gene calls are TRBV28 and TRBJ2-7; no firm D call. This CDR3 has 13 residues. Trimming took 6 bases from V and 3 from J, leaving 12 bases between them. Germline V gives CDR1 MDHEN, CDR2 SYDVKM. The CDR3 DNA follows: TGTGCCAGCAGCCAAGGGCGGAGCTACGAGCAGTACTTC. Residues: CASSQGRSYEQYF.

CDR3 residues: CASSRGGRAPETQYF. The CDR3 coding sequence is TGTGCCAGCAGCCGAGGCGGGAGGGCCCCCGAGACCCAGTACTTC. The rearrangement links TRBV5-6 to TRBJ2-5; TRBD2 agrees at 9 bases. The V and J ends lost 4 bases and 5 bases, in that order; junction bases with no gene match: 9. The length of the CDR3 is 15 residues. Per the germline V gene, CDR1 is SGHDT and CDR2 is YYEEEE.

This clone was found a few times. The chain employs TRBV28 and TRBJ2-7; 9 positions match TRBD1. In germline, CDR1 is MDHEN, CDR2 SYDVKM. The ends lost 8 bases at V and 2 bases at J; junction bases unmatched: 10. The CDR3 contains 15 residues. CDR3 amino acids: CASGTGTGLTYEQYV. The DNA of the CDR3 is TGTGCCAGCGGGACCGGGACAGGGCTCACCTACGAGCAGTACGTC.

This chain connects TRBV5-4 to TRBJ2-1, with TRBD2 matching 10 bases. This CDR3 contains 12 residues. V trimming: 4 bases; J trimming: 15 bases; junction bases outside the gene matches: 7. In germline, CDR1 is SGHNT, CDR2 YYREEE (reference sequence). Written as DNA, the CDR3 is TGTGCCAGCAGCGAGCGGGAGGGCCGAATGTTCTTC. Translated: CASSEREGRMFF.

The CDR3 bases are TGTGCCAGCAGTTACTCGGGGGCCGCGGGTAACTATGGCTACACCTTC. This gives the protein CASSYSGAAGNYGYTF. The chain employs TRBV6-5 and TRBJ1-2; maybe TRBD1 (6 bases). This CDR3 spans 16 amino acids. Germline CDR1 reads MNHEY; CDR2 reads SVGAGI. V dropped 0 bases and J dropped 1 base, with 12 bases sitting between them.

The chain is built from TRBV7-2 and TRBJ2-5, with 10 nucleotides matching TRBD2. From germline, CDR1 is SGHTA and CDR2 FQGNSA. V trimming: 6 bases; J trimming: 5 bases; junction bases outside the gene matches: 15. The CDR3 covers 17 residues. The CDR3 bases are TGTGCCAGCAGGACAACCTGGACTAGCGGTACTACGGAGACCCAGTACTTC. Its translation is CASRTTWTSGTTETQYF.

J is TRBJ1-6 and V is TRBV30; a weak D match, TRBD1 (5 bases). Germline-derived CDR1 and CDR2 are GTSNPN and SVGIG (reference sequence). The CDR3 spans 15 residues. V lost 3 bases to trimming and J lost 10 bases, with 19 bases between them. CDR3 bases: TGTGCCTGGAGGAAGCGGGACCCCGATCGATCACCCCTCCACTTT. It codes for CAWRKRDPDRSPLHF.

The chain is built from TRBV18 and TRBJ1-1, with TRBD1 identical over 9 bases. Germline trimming cut 6 bases from V and 5 bases from J; bases unmatched to any gene: 7. Per germline, CDR1 KGHSH and CDR2 LQKENI. CDR3 length equals 14 residues. Here the CDR3 reads CASSQGQGGTEAFF. The CDR3, as DNA: TGTGCCAGCTCCCAGGGACAGGGCGGGACTGAAGCTTTCTTT.

The chain has TRBV30 and TRBJ2-2; no reliable D call. The CDR3 runs to 11 residues. V was shortened by 8 bases and J by 4 bases, with 8 bases between the two germline ends. Germline values: CDR1 GTSNPN, CDR2 SVGIG (reference sequence). The CDR3 region has the DNA TGTGCCGGCGGACGCACCGGGGAGCTGTTTTTT. Its translation is CAGGRTGELFF. Full variable domain (missing parts from reference TRBV30 and TRBJ2-2): SQTIHQWPATLVQPVGSPLSLECTVEGTSNPNLYWYRQAAGRGLQLLFYSVGIGQISSEVPQNLSASRPQDRQFILSSKKLLLSDSGFYLCAGGRTGELFFGEGSRLTVL.